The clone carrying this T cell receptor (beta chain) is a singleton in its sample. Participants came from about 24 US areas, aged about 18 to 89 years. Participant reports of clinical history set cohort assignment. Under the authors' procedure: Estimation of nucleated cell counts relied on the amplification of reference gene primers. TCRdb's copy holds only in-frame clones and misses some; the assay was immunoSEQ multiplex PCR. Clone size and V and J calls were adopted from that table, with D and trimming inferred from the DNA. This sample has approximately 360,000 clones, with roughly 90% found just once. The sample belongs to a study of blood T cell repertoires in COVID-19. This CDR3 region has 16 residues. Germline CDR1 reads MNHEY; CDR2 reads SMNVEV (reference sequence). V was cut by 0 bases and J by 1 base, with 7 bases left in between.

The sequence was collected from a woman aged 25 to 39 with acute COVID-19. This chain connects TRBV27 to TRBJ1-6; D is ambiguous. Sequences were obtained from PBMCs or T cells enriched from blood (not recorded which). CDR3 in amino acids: CASSLSAGSYNSPLHF. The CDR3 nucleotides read TGTGCCAGCAGTTTATCGGCGGGGTCCTATAATTCACCCCTCCACTTT.